The 18 T cell receptor beta chains below all came from one sample that was sequenced in a study of blood T cell repertoires in COVID-19. Sequencing was performed with immunoSEQ multiplex PCR; in TCRdb, only in-frame clones are kept and a portion is missing. The sample carries 80,000 to 95,000 clones, around 85% recorded once. The specimen sequenced was peripheral blood. These receptors were taken from a man aged 80 or over with active or convalescent COVID-19.

The CDR3 here is CATRWDTNTGELFF. The DNA of the CDR3 is TGTGCCACCAGGTGGGACACGAACACCGGGGAGCTGTTTTTT. The chain uses TRBV15 and TRBJ2-2; the D gene is possibly TRBD1 (6 bases). The germline V and J ends were trimmed by 6 bases and 0 bases, with 8 bases remaining between them. Looked up from germline, CDR1 is LNHNV and CDR2 is YYDKDF (reference sequence). The CDR3 consists of 14 residues.

The count of this clone is one. This chain links TRBV7-9 with TRBJ2-3, with 12 positions matching TRBD2. CDR1 and CDR2 (germline): SEHNR, FQNEAQ (reference sequence). V shed 5 bases, J shed 1 base, and the junction held 10 bases outside the gene matches. This CDR3 spans 18 amino acids. The CDR3 DNA follows: TGTGCCAGCAGCCTCGGACTAGCGGGGAACGTCGGCACAGATACGCAGTATTTT. Protein product: CASSLGLAGNVGTDTQYF.

The chain joins TRBV20-1 to TRBJ1-2; weak D call: TRBD1 (5 bases). The V end was cut by 4 bases, the J end by 8 bases, with 11 bases between. Germline lookup yields CDR1 DFQATT and CDR2 SNEGSKA (reference sequence). CDR3 size: 11 residues. DNA for the CDR3: TGCAGTGCTATCGAGGGGAGGGGCTACACCTTC. It encodes CSAIEGRGYTF.

This sequence joins TRBV5-1 and TRBJ2-1; 8 positions agree with TRBD2. V shed 0 bases, J shed 3 bases, and the junction held 5 bases outside the gene matches. CDR1 is SGHRS and CDR2 is YFSETQ in the germline V gene. This CDR3 has 16 amino acids. The DNA for the CDR3 is TGCGCCAGCAGCTTGGTAATAGCGGGGTTCTACAATGAGCAGTTCTTC. This translates into CASSLVIAGFYNEQFF.

The chain has TRBV7-2 and TRBJ1-1; 7 nucleotides match TRBD1. This CDR3 has 13 residues. CDR1 is SGHTA, CDR2 FQGNSA, per germline. V was pared by 5 bases and J by 7 bases, with 7 bases of the junction left unmatched. The chain's CDR3 is CASSGTGAYEAFF. The DNA of the CDR3 is TGTGCCAGCAGCGGTACAGGGGCCTATGAAGCTTTCTTT.

This clone was counted once. The genes are TRBV7-8 and TRBJ2-3, with D maybe TRBD2 (5 bases). The germline V gene has CDR1 SGHVS and CDR2 FQNEAQ. The germline V and J ends were trimmed by 2 bases and 2 bases, with 11 bases remaining between them. This CDR3 contains 15 residues. In DNA form, the CDR3 reads TGTGCCAGCAGCTTACTGGGCGGGCACACAGATACGCAGTATTTT. Its protein product is CASSLLGGHTDTQYF. The full variable domain, with the rest looked up from reference TRBV7-8 and TRBJ2-3, is GAGVSQSPRYKVAKRGQDVALRCDPISGHVSLFWYQQALGQGPEFLTYFQNEAQLDKSGLPSDRFFAERPEGSVSTLKIQRTQQEDSAVYLCASSLLGGHTDTQYFGPGTRLTVL.

The V call is TRBV29-1, the J call TRBJ2-2; D gene uncertain. V lost 4 bases to trimming and J lost 3 bases, with 6 bases between them. CDR1 and CDR2 from the germline V gene are SQVTM and ANQGSEA. There are 12 residues in the CDR3. DNA of the CDR3: TGCAGCGTTGGACGGGACACCGGGGAGCTGTTTTTT. Amino acid sequence: CSVGRDTGELFF.

J is TRBJ2-2 and V is TRBV24-1, with 8 bases lining up with TRBD1. The trim removed 4 bases at V and 5 bases at J, leaving 8 bases unmatched. The CDR3 is 16 amino acids. The germline CDR1 and CDR2 sequences are KGHDR and SFDVKD. The CDR3 loop is CATSDPDRGGTGELFF. As DNA, the CDR3 is TGTGCCACCAGTGACCCAGACAGGGGTGGGACCGGGGAGCTGTTTTTT.

This chain joins TRBV19 and TRBJ2-7; 9 bases align to TRBD1. CDR1 and CDR2 (germline): LNHDA, SQIVND (reference sequence). With V trimmed by 6 bases and J by 6 bases, 12 bases remained unmatched. CDR3 length equals 15 residues. CDR3 in DNA: TGTGCCAGTAGCCCTACGGGACAGGGACCTTTCGAGCAGTACTTC. It specifies CASSPTGQGPFEQYF.

This chain links TRBV7-2 with TRBJ1-5, with unresolved D. Trimming took off 1 base at V and 5 bases at J, with 6 bases between the two ends. CDR3 size: 13 residues. The germline V gene has CDR1 SGHTA and CDR2 FQGNSA. The CDR3 bases are TGTGCCAGCAGCTTAGTCGCGGATCAGCCCCAGCATTTT. This sequence encodes CASSLVADQPQHF.

Only a few counts were recorded for this clone. This chain connects TRBV19 to TRBJ1-5; D unclear. Trimming pared 11 bases from V and 5 bases from J, leaving 13 bases between. This CDR3 is 12 amino acids long. The germline CDR1 and CDR2 sequences are LNHDA and SQIVND (reference sequence). The CDR3 nucleotides are TGTGCCTCTAGTCGGGTAGATCAGCCCCAGCATTTT. This gives the protein CASSRVDQPQHF.

This chain joins TRBV7-9 and TRBJ2-7; 11 nucleotides agree with TRBD1. This CDR3 has 17 residues. V shed 5 bases, J shed 4 bases, and the junction held 13 bases outside the gene matches. CDR1 SEHNR and CDR2 FQNEAQ come from the germline V gene (reference sequence). The CDR3 protein is CASSLVFTGTGGYEQYF. DNA for the CDR3: TGTGCCAGCAGCCTCGTATTTACCGGGACAGGGGGTTACGAGCAGTACTTC.

The chain links TRBV6-1 to TRBJ1-2, with D perhaps matching TRBD1 (5 bases). The V gene lost 0 bases and the J gene lost 8 bases, with 16 bases spanning the gap. Germline V CDR1 and CDR2: MNHNS, SASEGT. The CDR3 loop spans 15 amino acids. As DNA, the CDR3 is TGTGCCAGCAGTGAAGCTACATGGGGCACCCGGGGCTACACCTTC. As protein: CASSEATWGTRGYTF.

This chain joins TRBV10-1 and TRBJ2-1, with D unresolved. The CDR3 length is 13 residues. Trimming shortened V by 3 bases and J by 6 bases, and 9 bases separated the two germline ends. Germline CDR1 is WNHNN and CDR2 is SYGVQD (reference sequence). CDR3 nucleotide sequence: TGCGCCAGCAGTGATCTACCGGGCAATGAGCAGTTCTTC. Amino acid sequence: CASSDLPGNEQFF.

This clone was observed a handful of times. The chain joins TRBV5-5 to TRBJ2-5; perhaps TRBD1 as D (6 bases). Per the germline V gene, CDR1 is SGHKS and CDR2 is YYEKEE (reference sequence). The CDR3 contains 15 residues. V gave up 0 bases and J gave up 4 bases, with 13 bases separating them. The CDR3 sequence: CASSLARLGGETQYF. The CDR3 DNA is TGTGCCAGCAGCTTGGCACGGCTAGGGGGAGAGACCCAGTACTTC.

V is TRBV9 and J is TRBJ1-3; no definite D call. V lost 0 bases, J lost 4 bases, and 14 bases lay in between. Germline V gene data show CDR1 as SGDLS and CDR2 as YYNGEE. The CDR3 length is 16 residues. The CDR3 DNA reads TGTGCCAGCAGCGTAGGTTGGTCTTTGGGCGGAAACACCATATATTTT. Amino acids: CASSVGWSLGGNTIYF.

V usage is TRBV4-1 and J usage is TRBJ2-1; D is perhaps TRBD2 (5 bases). Germline V gene data show CDR1 as MGHRA and CDR2 as YSYEKL. Deletions cut 1 base from V and 4 bases from J, with 11 bases between. The CDR3 runs 15 residues. CDR3 DNA: TGCGCCAGCAGCCAAGGGTTAGCGTTATACAATGAGCAGTTCTTC. Protein sequence: CASSQGLALYNEQFF.

The chain has TRBV7-6 and TRBJ2-3; D is uncertain. Trimming cost V 4 bases and J 3 bases, with 11 bases left between them. The CDR3 has 14 amino acids. Germline V gene lookup returns CDR1 SGHVS and CDR2 FNYEAQ. The CDR3 region has the DNA TGTGCCAGCAGCTCTAGGCTCGGGACAGATACGCAGTATTTT. Amino acid sequence: CASSSRLGTDTQYF.